This T cell receptor beta chain appears in the sequencing data of a study of blood T cell repertoires in COVID-19. Study in general: PBMCs, B-cell-depleted T cells, or T cells provided the cDNA or gDNA that made up the material.

CDR1 is MGHRA, CDR2 YSYEKL, per germline. Deletions cut 0 bases from V and 7 bases from J, with 12 bases between. The CDR3 extends over 14 amino acids. This clone was observed a handful of times. Profiled with immunoSEQ multiplex PCR; TCRdb holds only in-frame clones, not every one. The repertoire consists of 90,000 to 150,000 clones, with around three quarters occurring once and the leading ten covering roughly 6.2%. V gene TRBV4-1 combines with J gene TRBJ1-2; D not certain. The specimen was peripheral blood. The clonotype was recovered from a man aged 65 to 85 with acute or convalescent COVID-19. Written as DNA, the CDR3 is TGCGCCAGCAGCCAAGATCTACGGGTGACTGGCTACACCTTC. Amino acids: CASSQDLRVTGYTF.